This T cell receptor (beta chain) appears in the sequencing data of a study of cytomegalovirus exposure and HLA in healthy donors. The study's findings and limits: A further, later analysis showed that HLA-associated TCR beta chains (compared with equally common others) were more clonally expanded.

For this donor, CMV serostatus was not recorded. This PCR relied on a set of 60 Vbeta primers and 13 Jbeta primers. The repertoire was sequenced with immunoSEQ multiplex PCR; TCRdb's copy has only in-frame clones and lacks some. The table lists approximately 140,000 clones, around 79% of them singletons. With regard to this clone: Its specificity is unknown.

The CDR3 has 14 residues. Germline-derived CDR1 and CDR2 are LNHDA and SQIVND (reference sequence). The V and J ends lost 2 bases and 5 bases, in that order; junction bases with no gene match: 3. The TCR originated in a human donor in good health. The sample taken for sequencing was PBMCs. The chain links TRBV19 to TRBJ1-1; 9 nucleotides line up with TRBD1. For the CDR3, the DNA is TGTGCCAGTAGTATAACCGGGACAGGGACTGAAGCTTTCTTT. Translating gives CASSITGTGTEAFF.